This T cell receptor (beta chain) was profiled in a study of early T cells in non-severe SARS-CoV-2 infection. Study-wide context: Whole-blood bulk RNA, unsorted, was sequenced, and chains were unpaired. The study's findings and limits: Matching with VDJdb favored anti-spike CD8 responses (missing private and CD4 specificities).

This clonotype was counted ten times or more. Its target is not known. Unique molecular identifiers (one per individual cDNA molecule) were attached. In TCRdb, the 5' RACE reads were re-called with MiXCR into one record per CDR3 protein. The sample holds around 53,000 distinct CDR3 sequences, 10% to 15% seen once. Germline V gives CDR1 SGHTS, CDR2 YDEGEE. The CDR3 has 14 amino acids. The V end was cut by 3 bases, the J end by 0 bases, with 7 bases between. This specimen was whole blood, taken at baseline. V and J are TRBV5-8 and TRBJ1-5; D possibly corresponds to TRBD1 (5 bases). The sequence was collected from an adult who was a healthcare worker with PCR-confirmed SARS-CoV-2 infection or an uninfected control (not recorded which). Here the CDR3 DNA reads TGTGCCAGCAGCTCGAGGGGTAGCAATCAGCCCCAGCATTTT. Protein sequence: CASSSRGSNQPQHF.